This is a list of T cell receptor beta chains from one sample in a study of T cell responses to AZD1222 COVID-19 vaccine. Data came from immunoSEQ multiplex PCR; TCRdb stores just in-frame clones and leaves some out. The sample records some 180,000 clones, around nine tenths being singletons. The sequenced sample was peripheral blood, obtained 28 days after the second dose of the MenACWY control vaccine. The receptors shown here come from an adult who received the MenACWY meningococcal vaccine as a control. CDR3s include the opening cysteine and the closing phenylalanine or tryptophan. A D gene is named only where the DNA matches it firmly. A row's size may be missing; if present it is once, few, many or a size class.

size	D	V	J	DNA	CDR3
once	TRBD2	TRBV2	TRBJ2-2	TGTGCCAGCAGTTGGCTAGCGGGAGTGGGGGGGGAGCTGTTTTTT	CASSWLAGVGGELFF
NA	TRBD2	TRBV28	TRBJ2-3	TGTGCCAGTAGTGGCGGCAGCGGGAGGGCGACAGATACGCAGTATTTT	CASSGGSGRATDTQYF
NA	NA	TRBV9	TRBJ2-6	TGTGCCAGCAGTCCAGGATCTTTAGGGGCCAACGTCCTGACTTTC	CASSPGSLGANVLTF
NA	NA	TRBV9	TRBJ2-2	TGTGCCAGCAGCGCCTCACAGGGGAACACCGGGGAGCTGTTTTTT	CASSASQGNTGELFF
NA	NA	TRBV19	TRBJ1-5	TGTGCCAGTAGGGGGATGAATCAGCCCCAGCATTTT	CASRGMNQPQHF
NA	NA	TRBV2	TRBJ1-5	TGTGCCAGCGCGACCGGGCGCAATCAGCCCCAGCATTTT	CASATGRNQPQHF
NA	TRBD1	TRBV9	TRBJ1-4	TGTGCCAGCAGCGTAGGAGGGGGCACTAATGAAAAACTGTTTTTT	CASSVGGGTNEKLFF
few	NA	TRBV6-5	TRBJ2-7	TGTGCCAGCAGTTACGACGGCGTGGGAGAGCAGTACTTC	CASSYDGVGEQYF
NA	TRBD1	TRBV19	TRBJ2-7	TGTGCCAGTAGTATAGAGGCCGGGACAGGGGTCTACGAGCAGTACTTC	CASSIEAGTGVYEQYF
once	NA	TRBV5-6	TRBJ2-7	TGTGCCAGCAGCCCGGGACCGGGTTTAGGGGAGCAGTACTTC	CASSPGPGLGEQYF
NA	NA	TRBV28	TRBJ2-3	TGTGCCAGCAGTTTAGATACGGGCCGGGCAGATACGCAGTATTTT	CASSLDTGRADTQYF
NA	NA	TRBV9	TRBJ2-2	TGTGCCAGCAGCGCAAACACCGGGGAGCTGTTTTTT	CASSANTGELFF
NA	NA	TRBV18	TRBJ1-1	TGTGCCAGCTCACCGACTGCTAGGGGGGAGACTGAAGCTTTCTTT	CASSPTARGETEAFF
NA	NA	TRBV6-5	TRBJ2-4	TGTGCCAGCAGGACAGTACTAGCCAAAAACATTCAGTACTTC	CASRTVLAKNIQYF
NA	TRBD2	TRBV9	TRBJ2-5	TGTGCCAGCAGCCCAACTAGCGCCGCTAGCCAAGAGACCCAGTACTTC	CASSPTSAASQETQYF
NA	NA	TRBV28	TRBJ1-1	TGTGCCACCAGAGCCCTGGGTGGCGAAGCTTTCTTT	CATRALGGEAFF
NA	NA	TRBV2	TRBJ1-4	TGTGCCAGCAGTCAAGATTGGGGGGCGGGTGAAAAACTGTTTTTT	CASSQDWGAGEKLFF
NA	NA	TRBV27	TRBJ1-1	TGTGCCAGCAGTTTAGCAAGGGGTGCTGAAGCTTTCTTT	CASSLARGAEAFF
NA	NA	TRBV28	TRBJ1-2	TGTGCCAGCAGACCAGACACCCTCTATGGCTACACCTTC	CASRPDTLYGYTF
NA	NA	TRBV18	TRBJ2-1	TGTGCCAGCTCACGACAACCCCCCTCCCTTGCGAATGAGCAGTTCTTC	CASSRQPPSLANEQFF
NA	NA	TRBV4-3	TRBJ1-5	TGCGCCAGCAGCCAAGGTACGGACTACAATCAGCCCCAGCATTTT	CASSQGTDYNQPQHF
NA	NA	TRBV4-1	TRBJ1-3	TGCGCCAGCAGCCCTGGGACGGCTGGAAACACCATATATTTT	CASSPGTAGNTIYF
NA	NA	TRBV5-8	TRBJ1-1	TGTGCCAGCAGCTATTCCTTGAGAGTTTCCACTGAAGCTTTCTTT	CASSYSLRVSTEAFF
NA	TRBD2	TRBV19	TRBJ2-5	TGTACCAGTACGAGGACTAGCGGCTACGAAGAGACCCAGTACTTC	CTSTRTSGYEETQYF
NA	NA	TRBV11-2	TRBJ1-3	TGTGCCAGCAGCCAAGCCAGGAGAAACACCATATATTTT	CASSQARRNTIYF
NA	NA	TRBV10-3	TRBJ1-5	TGTGCCATCAGTGAGGGGCCTATCAATCAGCCCCAGCATTTT	CAISEGPINQPQHF
NA	NA	TRBV25-1	TRBJ2-5	TGTGCCAGCAGTGAATACGTGGCCGGCGAGACCCAGTACTTC	CASSEYVAGETQYF
once	TRBD1	TRBV25-1	TRBJ1-5	TGTGCCAAAGGGGGCTGGGAGCCCCAGCATTTT	CAKGGWEPQHF
NA	NA	TRBV7-2	TRBJ2-7	TGTGCCAGCAGCCCAGGGGGGCCCGAGCAGTACTTC	CASSPGGPEQYF
NA	TRBD1	TRBV28	TRBJ1-1	TGTGCCAGCAGTTCCGATCCCTCCTCGGGGACAGGGATAGGAGCTTTCTTT	CASSSDPSSGTGIGAFF
NA	NA	TRBV7-2	TRBJ2-5	TGTGCCAGCAGCTCACACCTGGGAGAGACCCAGTACTTC	CASSSHLGETQYF
NA	NA	TRBV11-3	TRBJ2-7	TGTGCCAGCAGCTTAGGAGGGATGCCCTACGAGCAGTACTTC	CASSLGGMPYEQYF
NA	NA	TRBV12-3/TRBV12-4	TRBJ1-2	TGTGCCAGCAGTTTCAGCAACTATGGCTACACCTTC	CASSFSNYGYTF
NA	NA	TRBV19	TRBJ2-7	TGTGCCAGTAGTATAGATGGTTGGGCCACCCGAGGGGACGAGCAGTACTTC	CASSIDGWATRGDEQYF
NA	NA	TRBV28	TRBJ2-7	TGTGCCAGCAGCCCCCCGTTCTACGAGCAGTACTTC	CASSPPFYEQYF
few	NA	TRBV6-5	TRBJ2-2	TGTGCCAGCAGTTACAACCGGGCCATCACCGGGGAGCTGTTTTTT	CASSYNRAITGELFF
NA	NA	TRBV13	TRBJ2-7	TGTGCCAGCAGCCTAGCCTACGAGCAGTACTTC	CASSLAYEQYF
NA	NA	TRBV19	TRBJ1-5	TGTGCCTCAAAAGGGGCAGGGAGCAATCAGCCCCAGCATTTT	CASKGAGSNQPQHF
NA	TRBD1	TRBV20-1	TRBJ2-5	TGCAGTGCTAGTGGCAGGGGGCGCAGGGAGACCCAGTACTTC	CSASGRGRRETQYF
NA	NA	TRBV11-3	TRBJ1-3	TGTGCCAGCAGCTCCCGGGGCGGGCGCTCTGGAAACACCATATATTTT	CASSSRGGRSGNTIYF
NA	NA	TRBV2	TRBJ1-6	TGTGCCAGCAGAGGACAGACGAATTCACCCCTCCACTTT	CASRGQTNSPLHF
NA	NA	TRBV10-1	TRBJ1-1	TGCGCCAGCAGTGAGCTAATCGGGGGGGAAACTGAAGCTTTCTTT	CASSELIGGETEAFF
NA	TRBD1	TRBV2	TRBJ1-1	TGTGCCAGCAGCGAAGGACAGGGCACTGAAGCTTTCTTT	CASSEGQGTEAFF
NA	TRBD1	TRBV29-1	TRBJ1-5	TGCAGCGTCAGACAGGGTCGAGATCAGCCCCAGCATTTT	CSVRQGRDQPQHF
NA	NA	TRBV30	TRBJ1-4	TGTGCCTGGAATCGCGGGAATAATGAAAAACTGTTTTTT	CAWNRGNNEKLFF
NA	NA	TRBV11-3	TRBJ2-7	TGTGCCAGCAGCCCAGGACAGCTCCTTTACGAGCAGTACTTC	CASSPGQLLYEQYF
NA	NA	TRBV14	TRBJ1-1	TGTGCCAGCAGCCAAGAGAAGGGTAGGGGGTGGTGGACTGAAGCTTTCTTT	CASSQEKGRGWWTEAFF
NA	NA	TRBV11-1	TRBJ2-3	TGTGCCAGCAGCTTAATGGCAGGCACAGATACGCAGTATTTT	CASSLMAGTDTQYF
NA	NA	TRBV19	TRBJ1-5	TGTGCCAGTAACCCCCCGAATCAGCCCCAGCATTTT	CASNPPNQPQHF
NA	NA	TRBV28	TRBJ2-7	TGTGCCAGCATAGGGCCCTTCGAGCAGTACTTC	CASIGPFEQYF
NA	NA	TRBV18	TRBJ2-7	TGTGCCAGCTCCCTCAGATACTACGAGCAGTACTTC	CASSLRYYEQYF
NA	TRBD2	TRBV3-1/TRBV3-2	TRBJ2-7	TGTGCCAGCAGCCAAGAAACCAGCGGGAGGGCCTACGAGCAGTACTTC	CASSQETSGRAYEQYF
NA	NA	TRBV6-6	TRBJ2-1	TGTGCCACCACAGCGGTGCCGGGACACCTAAACAATGAGCAGTTCTTC	CATTAVPGHLNNEQFF
NA	NA	TRBV7-9	TRBJ2-1	TGTGCCAGCAGCTTACAGTCTCCCGCTTACAATGAGCAGTTCTTC	CASSLQSPAYNEQFF
NA	NA	TRBV5-1	TRBJ2-7	TGCGCCAGCAGAGAAGGACGGACCCTATCTTACGAGCAGTACTTC	CASREGRTLSYEQYF